The TCR beta chain under discussion was sequenced for a study of graft-versus-host responses after intestinal transplantation. In regard to this clone: Its antigen is undetermined.

Overall study results and limits: Circulating GvH clone levels at their peak were associated with HvG declines (early post-transplant).

V gave up 1 base and J gave up 1 base, with 11 bases separating them. CDR1 and CDR2 (germline): MDHEN, SYDVKM. This CDR3 contains 17 residues. Libraries were prepared by immunoSEQ multiplex PCR; TCRdb keeps only in-frame clonotypes and omits some of them. The sample carries about 88,000 clones, about 94% recorded once. Sequenced material: unstimulated CD4+ T cells sorted from spleen or lymph node cells, taken before transplant. The TCR originated in a human donor who was the organ donor for an intestinal transplant. V and J are TRBV28 and TRBJ1-6; no clear D gene. The CDR3 coding sequence is TGTGCCAGCAGTTTATCCCAGACGAGTTCCTATAATTCACCCCTCCACTTT. Translation gives CASSLSQTSSYNSPLHF.